Sequencing of this T cell receptor (beta chain) was carried out in a study of tumor-infiltrating lymphocytes in primary liver carcinoma. The study co-extracted DNA and RNA from approximately 20-30 mg of unsorted bulk tissue. This CDR3 spans 14 amino acids. The germline CDR1 and CDR2 sequences are SQVTM and ANQGSEA. TCR beta cDNA was reverse-transcribed from about 0.45 ug of total RNA. The reaction used a constant-region primer and ProtoScript II reverse transcriptase. Generation of the TCR beta libraries relied on three nested multiplex PCR rounds using slightly modified ARM-PCR. Both of the initial two PCR rounds ran for around 9 cycles and employed TRBV1-TRBV30 forward primers alongside a C-beta reverse primer. TCRdb re-analysed the multiplex PCR reads in MiXCR, keeping a single row per CDR3 protein. The table lists approximately 99,000 distinct CDR3 sequences, roughly 69% of them singletons, with 9% to 10% in the top ten.

Findings and limits, study-wide: Appearing in all five tumor regions was true of only about 7-25% of top clones.

Notes on this clonotype: Its cognate antigen is unknown. The junction and the germline gene differ at one end; a read error may be behind it.

The gene calls are TRBV29-1 and TRBJ2-3, with a tentative D call TRBD2 (5 bases). Material: liver tumor tissue from sampling region 5. The subset was: tumor region T5, tumor centre. The origin of this receptor is a woman aged 55-75 years with primary liver carcinoma and hepatitis B virus infection. Here the CDR3 reads CGVEVGRAGDTQYF. CDR3 in DNA: TGCGGCGTTGAAGTCGGGCGGGCTGGAGATACGCAGTATTTT.